This note documents a single T cell receptor beta chain sequence. Its specificity is unknown. The primer mix had 60 Vbeta and 13 Jbeta primers. Method: immunoSEQ multiplex PCR; TCRdb's copy keeps in-frame clones and lacks some. The sample includes 150,000 to 200,000 clones, approximately 67% of them seen just once. The data originate from a study of cytomegalovirus exposure and HLA in healthy donors. Whole-study results and caveats: As was reported, the HLA-A and HLA-B alleles of most subjects were accurately predicted from TCR beta sequences. Across donors, sequencing depth was assumed by presence/absence analyses to be roughly uniform. More clonal expansion characterized HLA-associated TCR beta chains than equally common others in a later analysis. Follow-up analysis seemed to connect common viral pathogens with several of the most significant clusters identified.

The V end lost 1 base, the J end lost 4 bases, and 14 bases lay between the germline ends. CDR3 length equals 16 residues. Germline V lookup: CDR1 LGHNT, CDR2 FRNRAP. V gene TRBV12-5 combines with J gene TRBJ2-1, with a possible D match to TRBD2 (5 bases). The TCR originated in a woman aged 18 to 35 in good health and CMV-seropositive. Sample: PBMCs. CDR3 nucleotides: TGTGCTAGTGGTTTGGGTACTAGTTCCTATTACAATGAGCAGTTCTTC. Amino acid sequence: CASGLGTSSYYNEQFF.